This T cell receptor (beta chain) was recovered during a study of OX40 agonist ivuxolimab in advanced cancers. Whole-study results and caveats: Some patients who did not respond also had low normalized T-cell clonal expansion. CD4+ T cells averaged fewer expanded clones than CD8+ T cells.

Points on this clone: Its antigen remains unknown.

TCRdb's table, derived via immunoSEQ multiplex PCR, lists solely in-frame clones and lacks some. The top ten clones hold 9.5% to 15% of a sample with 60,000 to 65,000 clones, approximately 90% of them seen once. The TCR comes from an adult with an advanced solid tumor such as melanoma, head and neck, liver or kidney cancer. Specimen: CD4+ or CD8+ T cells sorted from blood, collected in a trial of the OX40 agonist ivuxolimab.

DNA of the CDR3: TGTGCAAGTCGCAACGGAATGGGGGTTAGCGGGACGCAGTACTTC. Translated, it gives CASRNGMGVSGTQYF. The gene calls are TRBV12-2 and TRBJ2-7; the DNA was not used to check the table's D call, TRBD2. TRBV12-2 has pseudogene status. The CDR3 contains 15 residues.